Detailed here is one T cell receptor (beta chain). Its specificity is unknown. These data belong to a study of cytomegalovirus exposure and HLA in healthy donors. The study's findings and limits: TCR beta chain V- and J-gene trimming was linked, in a later analysis, to a missense variant in DCLRE1C. In a later analysis, most CMV-associated TCR beta chains appeared HLA-restricted. According to reports, the classifier identified cytomegalovirus status with high specificity and sensitivity.

All the people who gave samples were healthy bone marrow donors. PCR used 60 Vbeta primers and 13 Jbeta primers. Assay used: immunoSEQ multiplex PCR; TCRdb lists only in-frame clones, some missing. This sample's clone table lists tens of thousands of clones. The sample taken for sequencing was PBMCs. This sequence was found in a man aged 50 or older in good health and CMV-seropositive.

CDR3 nucleotides: TGTGCCAGCAGGCCAGGACTAGCGGGATACGAGCAGTACTTC. This encodes CASRPGLAGYEQYF. The chain is built from TRBV27 and TRBJ2-7, with TRBD2 matching 12 bases. CDR1 is MNHEY and CDR2 is SMNVEV in the germline V gene (reference sequence). Trimming cost V 6 bases and J 4 bases; bases outside gene matches: 4. The CDR3 runs 14 residues.